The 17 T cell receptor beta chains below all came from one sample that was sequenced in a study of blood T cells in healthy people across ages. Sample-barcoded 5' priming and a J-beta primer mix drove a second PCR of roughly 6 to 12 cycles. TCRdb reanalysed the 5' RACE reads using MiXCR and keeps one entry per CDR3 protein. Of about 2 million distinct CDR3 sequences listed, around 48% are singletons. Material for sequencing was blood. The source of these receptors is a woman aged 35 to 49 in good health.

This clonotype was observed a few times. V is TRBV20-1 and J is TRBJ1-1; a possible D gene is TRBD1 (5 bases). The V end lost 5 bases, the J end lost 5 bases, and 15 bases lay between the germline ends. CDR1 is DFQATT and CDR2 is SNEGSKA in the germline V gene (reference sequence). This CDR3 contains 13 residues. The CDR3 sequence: CSAGRAGRTEAFF. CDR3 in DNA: TGCAGTGCTGGCCGGGCGGGGCGGACTGAAGCTTTCTTT.

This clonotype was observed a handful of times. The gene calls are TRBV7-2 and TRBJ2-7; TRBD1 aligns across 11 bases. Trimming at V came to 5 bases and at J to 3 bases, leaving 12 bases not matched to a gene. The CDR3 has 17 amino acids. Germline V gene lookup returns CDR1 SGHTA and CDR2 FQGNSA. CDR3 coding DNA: TGTGCCAGCAGCCCAGGGACAGGGGGAGGATTATACTACGAGCAGTACTTC. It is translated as CASSPGTGGGLYYEQYF. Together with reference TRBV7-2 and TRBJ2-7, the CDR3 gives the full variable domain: GAGVSQSPSNKVTEKGKDVELRCDPISGHTALYWYRQSLGQGLEFLIYFQGNSAPDKSGLPSDRFSAERTGGSVSTLTIQRTQQEDSAVYLCASSPGTGGGLYYEQYFGPGTRLTVT.

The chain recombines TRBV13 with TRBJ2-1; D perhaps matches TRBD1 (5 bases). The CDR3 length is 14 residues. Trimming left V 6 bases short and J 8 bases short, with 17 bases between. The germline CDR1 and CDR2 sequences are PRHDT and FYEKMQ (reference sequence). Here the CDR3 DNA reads TGTGCCAGCAGGGAACAAACTCAAGGGGATGAGCAGTTCTTC. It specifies CASREQTQGDEQFF.

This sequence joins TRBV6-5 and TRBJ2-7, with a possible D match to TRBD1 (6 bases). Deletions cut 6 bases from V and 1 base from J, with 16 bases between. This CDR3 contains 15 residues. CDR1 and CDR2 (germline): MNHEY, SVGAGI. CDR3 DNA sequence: TGTGCCAGCAGCAGCAGGACAGCGATATCCTACGAGCAGTACTTC. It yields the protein CASSSRTAISYEQYF.

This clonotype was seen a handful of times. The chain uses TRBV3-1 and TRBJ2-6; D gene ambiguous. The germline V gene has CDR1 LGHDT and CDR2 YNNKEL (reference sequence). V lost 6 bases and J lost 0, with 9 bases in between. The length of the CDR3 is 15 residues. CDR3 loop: CASSFEASGANVLTF. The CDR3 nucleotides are TGTGCCAGCAGTTTTGAAGCCTCTGGGGCCAACGTCCTGACTTTC.

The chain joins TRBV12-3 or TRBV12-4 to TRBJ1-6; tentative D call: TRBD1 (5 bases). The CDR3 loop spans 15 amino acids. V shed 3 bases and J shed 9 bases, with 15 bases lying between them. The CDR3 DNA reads TGTGCCAGCAGTTTTTTGGGGCACCGAGGTTCACCCCTCCACTTT. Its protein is CASSFLGHRGSPLHF.

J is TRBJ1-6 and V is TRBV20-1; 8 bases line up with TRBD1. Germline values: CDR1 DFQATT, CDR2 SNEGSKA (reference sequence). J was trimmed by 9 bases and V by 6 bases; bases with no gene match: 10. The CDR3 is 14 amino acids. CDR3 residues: CSARQDRGTSPLHF. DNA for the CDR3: TGCAGTGCCAGACAAGACAGGGGTACTTCACCCCTCCACTTT.

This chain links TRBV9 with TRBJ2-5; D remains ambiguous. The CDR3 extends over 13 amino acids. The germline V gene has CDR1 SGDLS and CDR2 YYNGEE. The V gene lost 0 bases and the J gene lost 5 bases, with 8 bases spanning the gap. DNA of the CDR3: TGTGCCAGCAGCGTAGGTGTACTTGAGACCCAGTACTTC. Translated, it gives CASSVGVLETQYF.

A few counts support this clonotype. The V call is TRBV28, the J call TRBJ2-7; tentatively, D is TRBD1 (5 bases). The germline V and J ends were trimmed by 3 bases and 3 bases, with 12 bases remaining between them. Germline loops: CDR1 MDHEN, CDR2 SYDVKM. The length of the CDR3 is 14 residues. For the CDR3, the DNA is TGTGCCAGCAGTTTTAGGGGCGGTGGCTACGAGCAGTACTTC. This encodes CASSFRGGGYEQYF.

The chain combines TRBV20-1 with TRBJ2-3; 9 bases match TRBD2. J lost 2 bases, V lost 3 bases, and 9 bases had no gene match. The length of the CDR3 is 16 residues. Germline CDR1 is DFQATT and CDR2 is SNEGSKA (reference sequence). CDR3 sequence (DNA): TGCAGTGCTAGGTCGGTCCGCGGGGGGGACACAGATACGCAGTATTTT. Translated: CSARSVRGGDTDTQYF.

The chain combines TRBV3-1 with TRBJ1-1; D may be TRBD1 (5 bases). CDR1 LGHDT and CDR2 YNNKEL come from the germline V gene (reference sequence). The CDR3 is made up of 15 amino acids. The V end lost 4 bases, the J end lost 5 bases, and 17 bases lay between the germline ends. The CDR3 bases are TGTGCCAGCAGCCGAGACACCGGGACCCTAACTGAAGCTTTCTTT. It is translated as CASSRDTGTLTEAFF.

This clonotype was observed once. This CDR3 reads CASSSTWGLPGNTEAFF. CDR3 in DNA: TGTGCCAGCAGTTCGACGTGGGGCTTACCGGGGAACACTGAAGCTTTCTTT. The chain carries TRBV27 and TRBJ1-1; possible D gene TRBD1, 5 bases. The CDR3 contains 17 residues. Germline assignment: CDR1 MNHEY and CDR2 SMNVEV (reference sequence). V was cut by 4 bases and J by 1 base, with 19 bases left in between.

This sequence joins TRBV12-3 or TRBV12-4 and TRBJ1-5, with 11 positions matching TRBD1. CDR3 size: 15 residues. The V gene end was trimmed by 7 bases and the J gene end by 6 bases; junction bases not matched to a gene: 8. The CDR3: CASILGQGDSQPQHF. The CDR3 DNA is TGTGCCAGCATCCTGGGACAGGGGGATAGTCAGCCCCAGCATTTT.

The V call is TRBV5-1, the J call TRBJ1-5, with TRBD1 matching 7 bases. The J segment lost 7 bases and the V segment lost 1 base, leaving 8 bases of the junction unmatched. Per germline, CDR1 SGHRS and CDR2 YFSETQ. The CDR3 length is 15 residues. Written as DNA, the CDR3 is TGCGCCAGCAGCTTGCAGGGACAGAGTTGGCAGCCCCAGCATTTT. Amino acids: CASSLQGQSWQPQHF.

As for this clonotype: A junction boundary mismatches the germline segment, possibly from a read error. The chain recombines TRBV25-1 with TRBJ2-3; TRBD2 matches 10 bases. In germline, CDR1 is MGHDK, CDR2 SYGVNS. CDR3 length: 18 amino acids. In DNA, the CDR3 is TGTGCCAGCTGTGAATCCAGCGGGGGGGCCAGGGCCACAGATACGCAGTATTTT. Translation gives CASCESSGGARATDTQYF.

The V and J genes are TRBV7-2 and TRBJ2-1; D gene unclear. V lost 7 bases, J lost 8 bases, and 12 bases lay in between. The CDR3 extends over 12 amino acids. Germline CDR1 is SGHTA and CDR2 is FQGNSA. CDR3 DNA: TGTGCCAGCAATAAGGAGTTGTATGAGCAGTTCTTC. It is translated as CASNKELYEQFF.

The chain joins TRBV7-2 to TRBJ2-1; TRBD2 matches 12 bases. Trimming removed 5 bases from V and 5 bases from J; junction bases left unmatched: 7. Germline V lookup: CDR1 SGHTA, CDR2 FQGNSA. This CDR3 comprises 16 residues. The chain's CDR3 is CASSTALAGGHNEQFF. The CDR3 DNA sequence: TGTGCCAGCAGCACGGCTCTAGCGGGGGGGCACAATGAGCAGTTCTTC.